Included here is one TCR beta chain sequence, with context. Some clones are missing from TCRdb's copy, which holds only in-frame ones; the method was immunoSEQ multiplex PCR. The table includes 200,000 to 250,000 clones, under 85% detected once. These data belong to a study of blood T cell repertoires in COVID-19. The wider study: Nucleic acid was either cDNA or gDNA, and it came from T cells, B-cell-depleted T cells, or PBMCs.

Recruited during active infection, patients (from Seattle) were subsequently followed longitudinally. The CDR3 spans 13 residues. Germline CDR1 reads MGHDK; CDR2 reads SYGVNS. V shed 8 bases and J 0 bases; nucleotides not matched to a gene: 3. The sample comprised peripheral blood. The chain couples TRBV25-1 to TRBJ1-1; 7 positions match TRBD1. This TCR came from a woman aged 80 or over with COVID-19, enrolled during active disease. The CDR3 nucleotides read TGTGCCAGCCGGACAGGCTTGAACACTGAAGCTTTCTTT. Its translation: CASRTGLNTEAFF.